The rows below give T cell receptor beta chains drawn from one sample of a study of blood T cell repertoires in COVID-19. The assay was immunoSEQ multiplex PCR, and TCRdb's table has in-frame clones only and misses some. The sample has some 220,000 clones, about 78% seen once; the top ten hold approximately 7.2%. Material: peripheral blood. The receptors come from a woman between 65 and 79 years old with acute or convalescent COVID-19. CDR3s include the opening cysteine and the closing phenylalanine or tryptophan. Each record gives: J gene, V gene, D gene, clone size, CDR3 protein, CDR3 DNA. The D gene is left open where the match is weak. Only some rows state a clone size, as once, few, many or a class for expanded clones.

TRBJ2-5	TRBV3-1/TRBV3-2	TRBD1	NA	CASSREDRSRTQYF	TGTGCCAGCAGCCGCGAGGACAGGTCCAGGACCCAGTACTTC
TRBJ1-1	TRBV6-5	NA	NA	CASRLDRLNTEAFF	TGTGCCAGCAGGCTAGACAGACTGAACACTGAAGCTTTCTTT
TRBJ2-1	TRBV19	TRBD1	NA	CASSMPGQGFNEQFF	TGTGCCAGTAGTATGCCGGGACAGGGATTCAATGAGCAGTTCTTC
TRBJ2-7	TRBV7-3	TRBD1	NA	CASSLSAGGYEQYF	TGTGCCAGCAGCTTATCGGCAGGGGGCTACGAGCAGTACTTC
TRBJ1-6	TRBV30	TRBD1	NA	CAWTGQANSPLHF	TGTGCCTGGACGGGACAGGCTAATTCACCCCTCCACTTT
TRBJ1-1	TRBV15	NA	NA	CATSRGGPPEAFF	TGTGCCACCAGCAGAGGAGGCCCCCCTGAAGCTTTCTTT
TRBJ1-4	TRBV30	TRBD1	NA	CAWRPGQGREKLFF	TGTGCCTGGAGACCGGGACAGGGGCGTGAAAAACTGTTTTTT
TRBJ1-5	TRBV5-3	TRBD1	NA	CARSLLIGQGAFNQPQHF	TGTGCCAGAAGCTTGCTTATCGGACAGGGGGCTTTCAATCAGCCCCAGCATTTT
TRBJ1-2	TRBV5-4	TRBD1	NA	CASSSPAKGQGNGYTF	TGTGCCAGCAGCTCGCCGGCGAAGGGACAGGGTAATGGCTACACCTTC
TRBJ2-7	TRBV12-3/TRBV12-4	NA	NA	CASRFNRGGEQYF	TGTGCCAGCAGGTTCAACAGGGGAGGCGAGCAGTACTTC
TRBJ1-3	TRBV5-1	TRBD1	few	CASSTGTGELNTIYF	TGCGCCAGCAGTACCGGGACAGGGGAATTGAACACCATATATTTT
TRBJ2-1	TRBV5-1	NA	few	CASHAVFSSYNEQFF	TGCGCCAGCCACGCGGTATTTAGCTCCTACAATGAGCAGTTCTTC
TRBJ2-7	TRBV28	NA	NA	CAVSRGGGDSYEQYF	TGTGCCGTCTCCAGGGGCGGGGGTGACTCCTACGAGCAGTACTTC
TRBJ2-7	TRBV5-5	TRBD1	NA	CASSSLIRGPYEQYF	TGTGCCAGCAGCTCCCTAATCAGGGGGCCCTACGAGCAGTACTTC
TRBJ2-1	TRBV1	NA	NA	CTSSQESWDTSGGEQFF	TGCACCAGCAGCCAAGAAAGTTGGGATACTAGCGGCGGTGAGCAGTTCTTC
TRBJ1-1	TRBV3-1/TRBV3-2	NA	NA	CASSQEGTGTREAFF	TGTGCCAGCAGCCAAGAGGGAACAGGGACCAGGGAAGCTTTCTTT
TRBJ2-3	TRBV30	TRBD2	NA	CAWSRLAGVGTQYF	TGTGCCTGGAGTCGACTAGCGGGGGTCGGCACGCAGTATTTT
TRBJ2-2	TRBV6-1	NA	NA	CASSGGGADFNGELFF	TGTGCCAGCAGTGGAGGGGGGGCGGATTTTAACGGGGAGCTGTTTTTT
TRBJ2-5	TRBV4-2	NA	NA	CASSQDWSDGQYF	TGTGCCAGCAGCCAAGATTGGAGTGACGGCCAGTACTTC
TRBJ1-1	TRBV4-1	NA	NA	CASSQGSGNTEAFF	TGCGCCAGCAGCCAAGGATCCGGGAACACTGAAGCTTTCTTT
TRBJ2-7	TRBV6-5	NA	NA	CASSYSGHPRDEQYF	TGTGCCAGCAGTTACTCGGGGCACCCTCGGGACGAGCAGTACTTC
TRBJ2-3	TRBV14	TRBD2	once	CASSHLSGGAPDTQYF	TGTGCCAGCAGCCACCTGAGCGGGGGGGCCCCAGATACGCAGTATTTT
TRBJ1-4	TRBV5-1	NA	NA	CASSLAYRDDEKLFF	TGCGCCAGCAGCTTGGCGTACAGGGATGATGAAAAACTGTTTTTT
TRBJ2-1	TRBV30	NA	NA	CAWSQNEQFF	TGTGCCTGGTCCCAGAATGAGCAGTTCTTC
TRBJ1-1	TRBV10-3	TRBD1	NA	CAISGDRGTEAFF	TGTGCCATCAGTGGGGACAGGGGGACTGAAGCTTTCTTT
TRBJ2-3	TRBV4-2	TRBD2	NA	CASSQLPASGGATDTQYF	TGTGCCAGCAGCCAACTGCCCGCTAGCGGGGGGGCAACAGATACGCAGTATTTT
TRBJ1-3	TRBV6-5	NA	NA	CASSLVGPGNTIYF	TGTGCCAGCTCCTTGGTGGGGCCCGGAAACACCATATATTTT
TRBJ1-6	TRBV6-5	TRBD1	NA	CASSSSGGQGNSPLHF	TGTGCCAGCAGTTCCTCGGGGGGACAGGGTAATTCACCCCTCCACTTT
TRBJ2-1	TRBV27	TRBD1	NA	CASSPGTGGKDEQFF	TGTGCCAGCAGTCCCGGGACAGGGGGCAAGGATGAGCAGTTCTTC
TRBJ1-6	TRBV5-1	TRBD1	NA	CASSSGQGDSPLHF	TGCGCCAGCAGCTCGGGACAGGGGGACTCACCCCTCCACTTT
TRBJ2-3	TRBV11-2	NA	NA	CASSLELAQSDTQYF	TGTGCCAGCAGCTTAGAACTAGCTCAGTCAGATACGCAGTATTTT
TRBJ2-1	TRBV5-1	NA	few	CASSLGQMYNEQFF	TGCGCCAGCAGCTTGGGGCAGATGTACAATGAGCAGTTCTTC
TRBJ2-1	TRBV7-2	TRBD2	NA	CASSFVAGGPNEQFF	TGTGCCAGCAGCTTCGTAGCGGGGGGGCCCAATGAGCAGTTCTTC
TRBJ2-3	TRBV4-3	NA	NA	CASSQGDYSTDTQYF	TGCGCCAGCAGCCAAGGAGACTACTCCACAGATACGCAGTATTTT
TRBJ2-2	TRBV5-1	TRBD1	NA	CASSTQGATGELFF	TGCGCCAGCAGTACGCAGGGGGCAACCGGGGAGCTGTTTTTT
TRBJ2-3	TRBV19	TRBD1	NA	CASSLSGTGATDTQYF	TGTGCCAGTAGTCTATCCGGGACAGGGGCCACAGATACGCAGTATTTT
TRBJ2-5	TRBV5-4	NA	NA	CASSLGGNLETQYF	TGTGCCAGCAGCTTGGGAGGCAACTTGGAGACCCAGTACTTC
TRBJ2-3	TRBV2	NA	NA	CASTPTRITPDTQYF	TGTGCCAGCACCCCCACTAGGATAACTCCAGATACGCAGTATTTT
TRBJ1-3	TRBV6-1	NA	NA	CASSDLSRLSGNTIYF	TGTGCCAGCAGTGACCTCTCGCGGCTCTCTGGAAACACCATATATTTT
TRBJ1-1	TRBV10-1	NA	NA	CASSESPGSGNTEAFF	TGCGCCAGCAGTGAGTCTCCCGGTAGCGGGAACACTGAAGCTTTCTTT
TRBJ1-1	TRBV11-2	NA	many	CASSSAFTGPTEAFF	TGTGCCAGCAGCTCAGCATTTACAGGGCCCACTGAAGCTTTCTTT
TRBJ2-7	TRBV3-1/TRBV3-2	TRBD1	NA	CASSHLSDRGAYEQYF	TGTGCCAGCAGCCACTTGTCGGACAGGGGCGCCTACGAGCAGTACTTC
TRBJ2-1	TRBV3-1/TRBV3-2	TRBD2	NA	CASSDRRRGANNEQFF	TGTGCCAGCAGCGACCGACGGCGGGGGGCGAACAATGAGCAGTTCTTC
TRBJ1-1	TRBV7-2	NA	few	CASSAQTTLLEAFF	TGTGCCAGCAGCGCCCAAACTACTCTCCTTGAAGCTTTCTTT
TRBJ2-7	TRBV27	TRBD2	NA	CASSPTRGYEQYF	TGTGCCAGCAGTCCTACGCGGGGGTACGAGCAGTACTTC
TRBJ2-5	TRBV5-1	TRBD1	NA	CASSEGQGAGTQYF	TGCGCCAGCAGCGAGGGACAGGGGGCGGGGACCCAGTACTTC
TRBJ1-2	TRBV7-9	NA	NA	CASSLGGTDYGYTF	TGTGCCAGCAGCCTAGGAGGTACGGATTATGGCTACACCTTC
TRBJ2-2	TRBV6-5	TRBD2	NA	CASMIAGNTGELFF	TGTGCCAGCATGATAGCGGGAAACACCGGGGAGCTGTTTTTT
TRBJ2-1	TRBV6-1	NA	few	CASSEAGGPSYNEQFF	TGTGCCAGCAGTGAAGCTGGCGGGCCCTCCTACAATGAGCAGTTCTTC
TRBJ2-7	TRBV6-1	TRBD1	NA	CASSEGRQGGDEQYF	TGTGCCAGCAGTGAAGGTCGACAGGGGGGGGACGAGCAGTACTTC
TRBJ2-2	TRBV24-1	NA	NA	CATSLGGNTGELFF	TGTGCCACCAGTCTGGGGGGGAACACCGGGGAGCTGTTTTTT
TRBJ1-2	TRBV5-1	TRBD1	NA	CASSPGQLRYGYTF	TGCGCCAGCAGCCCGGGACAGCTCCGGTATGGCTACACCTTC
TRBJ2-7	TRBV5-6	TRBD1	NA	CASSPGTVSYEQYF	TGTGCCAGCAGCCCCGGGACAGTTTCCTACGAGCAGTACTTC
TRBJ2-5	TRBV15	TRBD1	NA	CATSRGQGEETQYF	TGTGCCACCAGCAGAGGACAGGGGGAAGAGACCCAGTACTTC
TRBJ1-1	TRBV30	NA	NA	CAWSRGHSSNTEAFF	TGTGCCTGGAGTAGGGGACACAGCTCGAACACTGAAGCTTTCTTT
TRBJ2-3	TRBV14	NA	NA	CASSHLVLGDTQYF	TGTGCCAGCAGCCACCTAGTTTTAGGAGATACGCAGTATTTT
TRBJ2-3	TRBV14	TRBD2	NA	CASSSGLARDTQYF	TGTGCCAGCAGCTCAGGACTAGCCCGAGATACGCAGTATTTT